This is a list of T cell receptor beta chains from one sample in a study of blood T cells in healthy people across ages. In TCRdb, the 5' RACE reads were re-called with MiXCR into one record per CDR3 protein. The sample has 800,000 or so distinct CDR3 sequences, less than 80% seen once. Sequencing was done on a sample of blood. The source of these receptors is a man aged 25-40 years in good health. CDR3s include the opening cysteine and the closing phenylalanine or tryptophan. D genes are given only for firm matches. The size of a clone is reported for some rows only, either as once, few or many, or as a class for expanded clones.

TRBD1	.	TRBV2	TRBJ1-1	CASTIPRDRGENTEAFF	TGTGCCAGCACCATACCCCGGGACAGGGGCGAGAACACTGAAGCTTTCTTT
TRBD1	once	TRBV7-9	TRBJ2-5	CASSRGQELVETQYF	TGTGCCAGCAGCCGCGGACAGGAGCTGGTAGAGACCCAGTACTTC
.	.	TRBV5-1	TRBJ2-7	CASTLKLGPYEQYF	TGCGCCAGCACCCTCAAGCTCGGGCCTTACGAGCAGTACTTC
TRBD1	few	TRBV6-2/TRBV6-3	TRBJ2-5	CASNLGTASSETQYF	TGTGCCAGCAACCTAGGGACAGCATCCTCTGAGACCCAGTACTTC
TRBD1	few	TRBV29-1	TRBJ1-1	CSAPQGGTPEAFF	TGCAGCGCCCCACAGGGGGGCACGCCTGAAGCTTTCTTT
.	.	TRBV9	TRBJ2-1	CASSVVGHTFRDEQFF	TGTGCCAGCAGCGTAGTTGGCCATACCTTTAGGGATGAGCAGTTCTTC
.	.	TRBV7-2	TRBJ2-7	CASSPPPGEQYF	TGTGCCAGCAGCCCCCCTCCTGGCGAGCAGTACTTC
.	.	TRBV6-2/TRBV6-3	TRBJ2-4	CASSYQRDWMNIQYF	TGTGCCAGCAGTTACCAACGGGACTGGATGAACATTCAGTACTTC
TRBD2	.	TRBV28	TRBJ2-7	CASSFFSGEPYEQYF	TGTGCCAGCAGTTTTTTTAGCGGGGAGCCCTACGAGCAGTACTTC
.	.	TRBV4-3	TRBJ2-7	CASSRTARGPYEQYF	TGCGCCAGCAGCCGTACGGCCAGGGGACCCTACGAGCAGTACTTC
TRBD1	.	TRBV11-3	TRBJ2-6	CASSGRQGTSGANVLTF	TGTGCCAGCAGCGGTCGACAGGGGACCTCTGGGGCCAACGTCCTGACTTTC
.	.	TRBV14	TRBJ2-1	CASSQGVSSYNEQFF	TGTGCCAGCAGCCAAGGGGTAAGCTCCTACAATGAGCAGTTCTTC
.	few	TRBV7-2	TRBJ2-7	CASSLRDLEQYF	TGTGCCAGCAGCTTAAGGGATTTAGAGCAGTACTTC
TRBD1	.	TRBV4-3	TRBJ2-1	CASSPNSGTVTYNEQFF	TGCGCCAGCAGCCCTAACTCGGGGACAGTAACCTACAATGAGCAGTTCTTC
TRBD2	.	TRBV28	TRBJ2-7	CASSSSKTSDLRYEQYF	TGTGCCAGCAGTTCATCAAAGACTAGCGATCTACGATACGAGCAGTACTTC
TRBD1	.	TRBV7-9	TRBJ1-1	CASSLGGQGAGTEAFF	TGTGCCAGCAGCTTAGGAGGTCAGGGGGCGGGAACTGAAGCTTTCTTT
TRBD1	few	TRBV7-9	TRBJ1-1	CASSATGAEAFF	TGTGCCAGCAGCGCGACAGGGGCTGAAGCTTTCTTT
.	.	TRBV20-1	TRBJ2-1	CSARPSAHEQFF	TGCAGTGCTAGACCGTCGGCGCATGAGCAGTTCTTC
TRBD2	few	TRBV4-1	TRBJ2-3	CASSQEVSGGPTDTQYF	TGCGCCAGCAGCCAAGAGGTTAGCGGGGGGCCCACAGATACGCAGTATTTT
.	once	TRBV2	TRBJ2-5	CASRGTSQETQYF	TGTGCCAGCAGGGGGACAAGCCAAGAGACCCAGTACTTC
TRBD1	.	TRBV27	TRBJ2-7	CASSLKGQGPSYEQYF	TGTGCCAGCAGTTTAAAGGGACAGGGGCCCTCCTACGAGCAGTACTTC
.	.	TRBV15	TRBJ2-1	CATSRNGRNEQFF	TGTGCCACCAGCAGAAATGGGCGCAATGAGCAGTTCTTC
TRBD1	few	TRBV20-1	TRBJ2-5	CSAYRGRRQETQYF	TGCAGTGCGTACAGGGGGCGCAGGCAAGAGACCCAGTACTTC
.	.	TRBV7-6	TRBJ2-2	CASSLGGDPSTGELFF	TGTGCCAGCAGCTTAGGTGGAGACCCATCCACCGGGGAGCTGTTTTTT
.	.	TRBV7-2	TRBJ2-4	CASSLASRGSKNIQYF	TGTGCCAGCAGCTTGGCCTCTCGTGGGTCCAAAAACATTCAGTACTTC
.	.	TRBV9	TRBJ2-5	CASTDRRETQYF	TGTGCCAGCACCGATCGAAGGGAGACCCAGTACTTC
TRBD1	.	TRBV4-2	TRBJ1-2	CASSHDRGVRGADYGYTF	TGTGCCAGCAGCCATGACAGGGGAGTCCGCGGGGCTGACTATGGCTACACCTTC
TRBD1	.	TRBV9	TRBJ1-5	CASSAGTVGQPQHF	TGTGCCAGCAGCGCCGGGACAGTAGGTCAGCCCCAGCATTTT
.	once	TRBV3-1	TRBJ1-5	CASSQGSNSNQPQHF	TGTGCCAGCAGCCAAGGCAGCAATAGCAATCAGCCCCAGCATTTT
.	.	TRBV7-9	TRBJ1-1	CASSPSGANTEAFF	TGTGCCAGCAGCCCCAGTGGAGCCAACACTGAAGCTTTCTTT
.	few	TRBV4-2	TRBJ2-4	CASSQDVQAGNQYF	TGTGCCAGCAGCCAAGATGTGCAGGCAGGGAATCAGTACTTC
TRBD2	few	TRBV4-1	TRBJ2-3	CASSQDPPTSGGTSTDTQYF	TGCGCCAGCAGCCAAGATCCCCCGACTAGCGGGGGGACTAGCACAGATACGCAGTATTTT
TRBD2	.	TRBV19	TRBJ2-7	CASSSGGSRYEQYF	TGTGCCAGTTCTAGCGGGGGGTCCCGTTACGAGCAGTACTTC
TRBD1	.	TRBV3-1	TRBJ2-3	CASSQRQGQGTDTQYF	TGTGCCAGCAGCCAACGGCAGGGACAGGGCACAGATACGCAGTATTTT
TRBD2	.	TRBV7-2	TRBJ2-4	CASSLLAGGVIQYF	TGTGCCAGCAGCTTACTAGCGGGGGGAGTCATTCAGTACTTC
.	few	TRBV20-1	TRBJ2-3	CSARFPGSAAYF	TGCAGTGCTAGATTCCCGGGTTCAGCCGCGTATTTT
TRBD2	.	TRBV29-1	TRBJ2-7	CSVEGRTSGDYEQYF	TGCAGCGTTGAAGGTCGGACTAGCGGGGACTACGAGCAGTACTTC
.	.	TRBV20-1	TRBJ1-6	CSAKKEGGLGSPLHF	TGCAGTGCTAAGAAAGAGGGGGGGCTGGGTTCACCCCTCCACTTT
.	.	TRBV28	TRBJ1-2	CASNPQNYGYTF	TGTGCCAGCAACCCGCAAAACTATGGCTACACCTTC
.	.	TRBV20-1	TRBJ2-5	CSARGRTGETQYF	TGCAGTGCTAGAGGCCGGACGGGGGAGACCCAGTACTTC
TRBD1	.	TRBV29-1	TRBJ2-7	CSVGTGGGVEQYF	TGCAGCGTTGGAACAGGGGGCGGGGTCGAGCAGTACTTC
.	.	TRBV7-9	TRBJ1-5	CASSLSKTGARQPQHF	TGTGCCAGCAGCTTATCGAAAACAGGCGCACGACAGCCCCAGCATTTT
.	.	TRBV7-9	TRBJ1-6	CASSLGVGANSPLHF	TGTGCCAGCAGCTTAGGTGTAGGGGCTAATTCACCCCTCCACTTT
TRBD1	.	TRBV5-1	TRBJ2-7	CASSLVGQGDYEQYF	TGCGCCAGCAGCTTGGTGGGACAGGGGGACTACGAGCAGTACTTC
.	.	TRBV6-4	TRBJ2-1	CASSVSGGLYEQFF	TGTGCCAGCAGTGTCTCCGGGGGGCTGTATGAGCAGTTCTTC
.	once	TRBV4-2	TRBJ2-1	CASSQEVLAVYNEQFF	TGTGCCAGCAGCCAAGAGGTCCTAGCAGTTTACAATGAGCAGTTCTTC
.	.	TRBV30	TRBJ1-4	CAWSGSTNEKLFF	TGTGCCTGGAGTGGGTCAACTAATGAAAAACTGTTTTTT
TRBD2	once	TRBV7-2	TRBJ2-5	CASNLAGGGETQYF	TGTGCCAGCAATCTAGCGGGGGGCGGCGAGACCCAGTACTTC
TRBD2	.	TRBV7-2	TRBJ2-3	CASSSSSGRGTDTQYF	TGTGCCAGCAGCTCATCTAGCGGTCGGGGCACAGATACGCAGTATTTT
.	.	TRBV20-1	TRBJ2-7	CSARTGQTYYEQYF	TGCAGTGCTAGAACAGGACAGACCTACTACGAGCAGTACTTC